Each of the 18 T cell receptor beta chains below was sequenced from the same sample in a study of long-term antiretroviral therapy in people with HIV. At the survey level, the v3.0 immunoSEQ assay was run. Assay used: immunoSEQ multiplex PCR; TCRdb lists only in-frame clones, some missing. The data hold tens of thousands of clones, with about 89% observed a single time. The sample here was unsorted PBMCs, taken 3.1 years after starting antiretroviral therapy. These receptor sequences come from a man between 18 and 35 years old with HIV.

In its sample, this clone was seen once. The chain joins TRBV25-1 to TRBJ1-2; TRBD1 aligns across 8 bases. V was pared by 3 bases and J by 5 bases, with 11 bases of the junction left unmatched. Germline-derived CDR1 and CDR2 are MGHDK and SYGVNS. The CDR3 has 16 residues. The CDR3 DNA is TGTGCCAGCAGTGAGGGGAACGGGACAGGAATGTATGGCTACACCTTC. The encoded protein is CASSEGNGTGMYGYTF.

The chain's CDR3 is CASSYRATYEQYF. CDR3 coding DNA: TGTGCCAGCAGCTACCGGGCCACCTACGAGCAGTACTTC. The chain couples TRBV11-2 to TRBJ2-7, with D hard to call. V was shortened by 4 bases and J by 2 bases, with 9 bases between the two germline ends. CDR3 length: 13 amino acids. Germline V gene sequence: CDR1 SGHAT, CDR2 FQNNGV.

The chain employs TRBV6-1 and TRBJ2-7; 7 bases align to TRBD1. Germline lookup yields CDR1 MNHNS and CDR2 SASEGT. This CDR3 contains 16 residues. After removal of 3 bases from V and 4 bases from J, the junction contained 12 bases not matched to a gene. The CDR3 coding sequence is TGTGCCAGCAGTGAGATTTCGACAGGGAAACTATACGAGCAGTACTTC. Translating it yields CASSEISTGKLYEQYF.

This clone occurred once. The chain recombines TRBV29-1 with TRBJ2-7, with 9 nucleotides matching TRBD1. CDR3 size: 14 residues. After removal of 6 bases from V and 2 bases from J, the junction contained 8 bases not matched to a gene. Germline V gives CDR1 SQVTM, CDR2 ANQGSEA. The CDR3 is CSVARGTGTYEQYF. CDR3 nucleotides: TGCAGCGTCGCCCGCGGGACAGGGACCTACGAGCAGTACTTC.

The chain uses TRBV18 and TRBJ2-5, with 7 bases fitting TRBD1. The V segment lost 8 bases and the J segment 5 bases; nucleotides outside the gene matches: 8. The CDR3 is 13 residues long. CDR1 and CDR2 (germline): KGHSH, LQKENI. Here the CDR3 reads CASTRTGEETQYF. As DNA, the CDR3 is TGTGCCAGCACAAGAACAGGGGAGGAGACCCAGTACTTC.

V usage is TRBV4-3 and J usage is TRBJ2-7; the D is unclear. In germline, CDR1 is LGHNA, CDR2 YSLEER. V was pared by 4 bases and J by 0 bases, with 13 bases between. The CDR3 spans 15 residues. The CDR3 loop reads CASSPYSLGSYEQYF. In nucleotides, the CDR3 is TGCGCCAGCAGCCCCTACTCTCTCGGCTCCTACGAGCAGTACTTC.

The rearrangement links TRBV7-9 to TRBJ2-1; TRBD1 matches at 7 bases. The V gene end was trimmed by 1 base and the J gene end by 6 bases; junction bases not matched to a gene: 6. The CDR3 runs to 15 residues. Germline V CDR1 and CDR2: SEHNR, FQNEAQ (reference sequence). Here the CDR3 reads CASSLVTGILNEQFF. As DNA, the CDR3 is TGTGCCAGCAGCTTAGTGACAGGGATTCTCAATGAGCAGTTCTTC.

This chain connects TRBV11-1 to TRBJ1-1; D unresolved. This CDR3 has 13 residues. Germline CDR1 and CDR2: SGHAT and FQDESV (reference sequence). Trimming left V 3 bases short and J 3 bases short, with 8 bases between. CDR3 amino acids: CASSFVFDTEAFF. The CDR3 DNA reads as TGTGCCAGCAGCTTCGTGTTTGACACTGAAGCTTTCTTT.

The J gene is TRBJ2-6, the V gene TRBV18; D may be TRBD1 or TRBD2 (5 bases each). CDR3 length equals 18 residues. The germline V gene encodes CDR1 KGHSH and CDR2 LQKENI. The V gene lost 3 bases and the J gene lost 4 bases, with 19 bases spanning the gap. CDR3 protein: CASSPHPGTLNGANVLTF. The CDR3 region has the DNA TGTGCCAGCTCACCCCACCCAGGGACCCTTAACGGGGCCAACGTCCTGACTTTC.

The genes are TRBV6-1 and TRBJ2-2, with D perhaps given as TRBD1 or TRBD2 (5 bases each). The germline V gene encodes CDR1 MNHNS and CDR2 SASEGT. CDR3 length: 16 residues. V lost 0 bases and J lost 7, with 15 bases in between. This CDR3 reads CASSEAGLGSGGELFF. CDR3 nucleotide sequence: TGTGCCAGCAGTGAAGCGGGGCTGGGGAGCGGCGGGGAGCTGTTTTTT.

The CDR3 DNA sequence: TGCGCCAGCGACAGATTAGCCGGGACTAGCGGGGAAGGTGTGTGTTCCGAGCAGTTCTTC. Translated, it gives CASDRLAGTSGEGVCSEQFF. This chain links TRBV5-1 with TRBJ2-1, with 13 bases that match TRBD2. Germline values: CDR1 SGHRS, CDR2 YFSETQ. J gave up 10 bases and V 7 bases, and 26 bases lay outside the gene matches. This CDR3 has 20 residues.

This chain joins TRBV11-1 and TRBJ2-7; TRBD1 aligns across 7 bases. V trimming: 3 bases; J trimming: 4 bases; junction bases outside the gene matches: 3. The CDR3 sequence is 13 residues long. The V gene's germline CDR1 is SGHAT and CDR2 FQDESV (reference sequence). CDR3 sequence (DNA): TGTGCCAGCAGCTTCAGGGGGAGTTACGAGCAGTACTTC. As protein: CASSFRGSYEQYF.

A word on this clone: The junction departs from the called germline gene at one end, perhaps through a read error. The chain employs TRBV7-2 and TRBJ2-7; 7 positions agree with TRBD1. CDR1 SGHTA and CDR2 FQGNSA come from the germline V gene. The CDR3 covers 15 residues. CDR3 protein: CASSPGQASKSGYFF. The CDR3 DNA reads TGTGCCAGCAGTCCTGGACAGGCGAGTAAGAGCGGATACTTCTTC.

This clone was detected only once. The CDR3 protein is CASSGGGAGNTIYF. The CDR3 DNA follows: TGCGCCAGCAGCGGGGGGGGCGCTGGAAACACCATATATTTT. The chain carries TRBV4-3 and TRBJ1-3; TRBD1 is a possible D gene (6 bases). The CDR3 is made up of 14 amino acids. Germline CDR1 reads LGHNA; CDR2 reads YSLEER. V lost 5 bases and J lost 2, with 10 bases in between.

The count of this clone is one. V gene TRBV10-3 combines with J gene TRBJ2-5, with TRBD2 matching 12 bases. Germline trimming cut 10 bases from V and 5 bases from J; bases unmatched to any gene: 8. CDR1 is ENHRY, CDR2 SYGVKD, per germline. This CDR3 comprises 14 residues. The CDR3 reads CATRLAGAQETQYF. CDR3 in DNA: TGTGCCACCAGACTAGCGGGGGCTCAGGAGACCCAGTACTTC.

The V and J genes are TRBV19 and TRBJ1-1, with D uncertain. The length of the CDR3 is 15 residues. Germline loops: CDR1 LNHDA, CDR2 SQIVND (reference sequence). Trimming stripped 2 bases from V and 1 base from J, with 11 bases between. CDR3 DNA: TGTGCCAGTAGTATATCTTCCGCGGGGAACACTGAAGCTTTCTTT. This encodes CASSISSAGNTEAFF.

V gene TRBV7-9 combines with J gene TRBJ2-7; no definite D call. The germline V and J ends were trimmed by 3 bases and 5 bases, with 11 bases remaining between them. From germline, CDR1 is SEHNR and CDR2 FQNEAQ (reference sequence). The CDR3 is 13 amino acids. CDR3 DNA sequence: TGTGCCAGCAGCTTCTCGGGCCGCGACGAGCAGTACTTC. Translation: CASSFSGRDEQYF.

The rearrangement uses TRBV19 and TRBJ2-7; perhaps TRBD2 as D (5 bases). The germline gives CDR1 LNHDA, CDR2 SQIVND (reference sequence). V was clipped by 3 bases and J by 2 bases, with 14 bases between them. The CDR3 consists of 15 residues. The CDR3 loop reads CASSIRPGNTYEQYF. The CDR3 DNA reads TGTGCCAGTAGTATTCGGCCGGGGAACACCTACGAGCAGTACTTC.